Below are 26 T cell receptor beta chains sequenced from a single sample in a study of shared clonotypes between healthy human individuals. Only in-frame clones appear in the TCRdb table, and some are missing; sequencing was by immunoSEQ multiplex PCR. Among a few million clones listed, more than 80% were seen once. Sequenced sample: naive CD4+ T cells from PBMCs. Noted subset: CD45RA+ positively selected. The source of these receptors is a young man in good health. Some clones in this sample may be carry-over from other donors' samples.

The chain has TRBV5-6 and TRBJ2-3; unclear D gene. Germline V gives CDR1 SGHDT, CDR2 YYEEEE. V shed 1 base and J shed 6 bases, with 15 bases lying between them. The CDR3 sequence is 15 residues long. The CDR3: CASSLRDGRWDTQYF. Here the CDR3 DNA reads TGTGCCAGCAGCTTGAGAGACGGACGCTGGGATACGCAGTATTTT.

This sequence joins TRBV5-4 and TRBJ2-1; 8 positions agree with TRBD2. With 4 bases clipped from V and 4 bases from J, the junction kept 4 bases outside the gene matches. The CDR3 has 14 amino acids. The germline V gene has CDR1 SGHNT and CDR2 YYREEE (reference sequence). CDR3 nucleotides: TGTGCCAGCAGCCTTCGCGGGAGGTACAATGAGCAGTTCTTC. Translation: CASSLRGRYNEQFF.

J is TRBJ2-7 and V is TRBV10-3, with TRBD2 matching 10 bases. Trimming took 1 base from V and 1 from J; bases not matched to a gene: 1. Germline V gene data show CDR1 as ENHRY and CDR2 as SYGVKD. The CDR3 is made up of 15 amino acids. The CDR3 here is CAISELAGGSYEQYF. The CDR3, as DNA: TGTGCCATCAGTGAGTTAGCGGGAGGTTCCTACGAGCAGTACTTC.

The chain has TRBV20-1 and TRBJ2-2; D call uncertain. The CDR3 consists of 11 residues. The V gene lost 6 bases and the J gene lost 6 bases, with 8 bases spanning the gap. CDR1 and CDR2 (germline): DFQATT, SNEGSKA (reference sequence). Here the CDR3 reads CSATWAGELFF. CDR3 bases: TGCAGTGCCACATGGGCCGGGGAGCTGTTTTTT.

This clone is a singleton in its sample. V is TRBV18 and J is TRBJ2-3; 7 bases line up with TRBD2. The length of the CDR3 is 16 residues. V lost 5 bases to trimming and J lost 1 base; unmatched junction nucleotides: 9. Germline CDR1 KGHSH, CDR2 LQKENI. The CDR3 coding sequence is TGTGCCAGCTCAGGGTTGCGGGAGAGCGGCACAGATACGCAGTATTTT. Translating gives CASSGLRESGTDTQYF.

V gene TRBV28 combines with J gene TRBJ2-3, with D possibly TRBD1 on 5 matching bases. V was pared by 2 bases and J by 3 bases, with 9 bases between. Germline CDR1 and CDR2: MDHEN and SYDVKM. The CDR3 is made up of 14 amino acids. The CDR3 is CASSLQGITDTQYF. The CDR3, as DNA: TGTGCCAGCAGTTTACAGGGAATAACAGATACGCAGTATTTT.

V and J are TRBV7-9 and TRBJ2-2; no clear D. The CDR3 spans 12 residues. Germline assignment: CDR1 SEHNR and CDR2 FQNEAQ (reference sequence). Between the trimmed V and J ends, which lost 5 bases and 5 bases, there was a span of 6 bases. The DNA for the CDR3 is TGTGCCAGCAGCCATTGGACCGGGGAGCTGTTTTTT. The encoded protein is CASSHWTGELFF.

The chain is built from TRBV11-2 and TRBJ2-7, with 9 nucleotides matching TRBD1. The CDR3 extends over 15 amino acids. Germline assignment: CDR1 SGHAT and CDR2 FQNNGV. The J segment lost 4 bases and the V segment lost 5 bases, leaving 9 bases of the junction unmatched. This CDR3 is CASSTGGTGTYEQYF. CDR3 bases: TGTGCCAGCAGCACAGGTGGGACAGGGACATACGAGCAGTACTTC.

This chain uses TRBV29-1 with TRBJ2-5, with TRBD2 matching over 12 bases. This CDR3 region has 14 residues. Germline CDR1 SQVTM, CDR2 ANQGSEA. The V and J ends lost 6 bases and 2 bases, in that order; junction bases with no gene match: 4. This CDR3 is CSVFGLAGQETQYF. The CDR3 DNA sequence: TGCAGCGTCTTTGGACTAGCGGGGCAAGAGACCCAGTACTTC.

This clone was seen only once. V gene TRBV6-4 combines with J gene TRBJ2-7; no clear D. This CDR3 spans 13 amino acids. V gave up 7 bases and J gave up 2 bases, with 12 bases separating them. The germline V gene encodes CDR1 MRHNA and CDR2 SNTAGT. This CDR3 is CASTPPRPYEQYF. The CDR3 DNA sequence: TGTGCCAGCACTCCGCCTAGACCCTACGAGCAGTACTTC.

The gene calls are TRBV7-9 and TRBJ2-5; 7 nucleotides line up with TRBD2. Germline loops: CDR1 SEHNR, CDR2 FQNEAQ (reference sequence). Trimming at V came to 0 bases and at J to 7 bases, leaving 11 bases not matched to a gene. The CDR3 runs 16 residues. CDR3 protein: CASSLAGGGSQGTQYF. The CDR3 nucleotides are TGTGCCAGCAGCTTAGCTGGGGGAGGGAGCCAGGGGACCCAGTACTTC.

V usage is TRBV4-3 and J usage is TRBJ2-1, with 12 bases identical to TRBD2. Trimming took 4 bases from V and 6 from J; bases not matched to a gene: 1. CDR3 length: 14 amino acids. Per germline, CDR1 LGHNA and CDR2 YSLEER. The CDR3 is CASSPTSGSNEQFF. Written as DNA, the CDR3 is TGCGCCAGCAGCCCGACTAGCGGGAGCAATGAGCAGTTCTTC.

The chain is built from TRBV13 and TRBJ2-2; no definite D call. CDR1 and CDR2 from the germline V gene are PRHDT and FYEKMQ (reference sequence). V shed 8 bases and J shed 7 bases, with 11 bases lying between them. The CDR3 runs 12 residues. CDR3: CASRTKFGELFF. In DNA form, the CDR3 reads TGTGCCAGCCGAACAAAGTTCGGGGAGCTGTTTTTT.

The chain carries TRBV5-1 and TRBJ2-5; 15 positions agree with TRBD2. Germline V CDR1 and CDR2: SGHRS, YFSETQ. Trimming removed 2 bases from V and 2 bases from J; junction bases left unmatched: 4. The CDR3 is 17 residues long. In DNA form, the CDR3 reads TGCGCCAGCAGCTTCGGACTAGCGGGAGGGATTCAAGAGACCCAGTACTTC. Translated: CASSFGLAGGIQETQYF.

This sequence joins TRBV5-1 and TRBJ2-1, with 7 nucleotides matching TRBD2. Unmatched junction bases numbered 14, after V lost 3 bases and J lost 2 bases. This CDR3 is 18 amino acids long. CDR1 is SGHRS and CDR2 is YFSETQ in the germline V gene. The CDR3 region has the DNA TGCGCCAGCAGCTATCCGTCGGCAGGGAGGGTCACCTACAATGAGCAGTTCTTC. Translation gives CASSYPSAGRVTYNEQFF.

This chain uses TRBV6-1 with TRBJ1-3; a weak D match, TRBD1 (6 bases). V gave up 7 bases and J gave up 4 bases, with 17 bases separating them. Germline lookup yields CDR1 MNHNS and CDR2 SASEGT. This CDR3 contains 15 residues. CDR3 DNA: TGTGCCAGCATGTGGGCAGGGGTCATCGGAAACACCATATATTTT. It codes for CASMWAGVIGNTIYF.

The chain is built from TRBV4-3 and TRBJ1-4; D call uncertain. The CDR3 sequence is 16 residues long. V was cut by 0 bases and J by 0 bases, with 8 bases left in between. Looked up from germline, CDR1 is LGHNA and CDR2 is YSLEER. In nucleotides, the CDR3 is TGCGCCAGCAGCCAAGAATATAGGGCAACTAATGAAAAACTGTTTTTT. Its protein is CASSQEYRATNEKLFF.

The chain is built from TRBV23-1 and TRBJ1-5; D unclear. TRBV23-1 is given ORF status, its function remaining uncertain. Trimming shortened V by 2 bases and J by 5 bases, and 19 bases separated the two germline ends. The CDR3 loop spans 17 amino acids. CDR3 in amino acids: CASSQLLGPLRDQPQHF. CDR3 bases: TGCGCCAGCAGTCAACTCCTAGGACCGCTAAGGGATCAGCCCCAGCATTTT.

This chain links TRBV5-4 with TRBJ2-5, with D perhaps assigned TRBD1 or TRBD2 (5 bases each). V was cut by 2 bases and J by 5 bases, with 16 bases left in between. Germline CDR1 and CDR2: SGHNT and YYREEE (reference sequence). The CDR3 contains 15 residues. The CDR3 region has the DNA TGTGCCAGCAGCTTAGTTTTAAGGGGAGCGGAGACCCAGTACTTC. It translates to CASSLVLRGAETQYF.

The chain uses TRBV11-3 and TRBJ2-7; TRBD2 might be the D (5 bases). Germline V gives CDR1 SGHNT, CDR2 YENEEA. Trimming removed 4 bases from V and 0 bases from J, with 10 bases in between. The CDR3 is 14 amino acids. CDR3 in DNA: TGTGCCAGCAGCTGGTGGACTCGCTCCTACGAGCAGTACTTC. It is translated as CASSWWTRSYEQYF.

This sequence joins TRBV18 and TRBJ2-7; D is perhaps TRBD2 (5 bases). V was cut by 5 bases and J by 3 bases, with 17 bases left in between. Germline-derived CDR1 and CDR2 are KGHSH and LQKENI. The CDR3 is 15 amino acids. In DNA, the CDR3 is TGTGCCAGCTCATCGACTCCGGGAACGCACTACGAGCAGTACTTC. Protein: CASSSTPGTHYEQYF.

The rearrangement joins TRBV4-1 to TRBJ1-3, with D maybe TRBD1 (6 bases). Trimming took 5 bases from V and 2 from J, leaving 13 bases between them. Germline V gene lookup returns CDR1 MGHRA and CDR2 YSYEKL. The length of the CDR3 is 15 residues. In DNA, the CDR3 is TGCGCCAGCAGCTTCGGACAGATAACTGGAAACACCATATATTTT. Its translation: CASSFGQITGNTIYF.

CDR3 loop: CASSLRGQLNTEAFF. CDR3 sequence (DNA): TGTGCCAGCAGCCTTAGAGGACAGCTTAACACTGAAGCTTTCTTT. The gene calls are TRBV11-2 and TRBJ1-1; D might be TRBD1 (6 bases). The CDR3 is 15 amino acids. The germline V and J ends were trimmed by 5 bases and 2 bases, with 15 bases remaining between them. Germline V lookup: CDR1 SGHAT, CDR2 FQNNGV.

The J gene is TRBJ2-2, the V gene TRBV5-4; 8 nucleotides match TRBD2. This CDR3 spans 16 amino acids. The trim removed 3 bases at V and 3 bases at J, leaving 7 bases unmatched. Germline CDR1 is SGHNT and CDR2 is YYREEE (reference sequence). Here the CDR3 reads CASSYRTSSDTGELFF. DNA for the CDR3: TGTGCCAGCAGCTACCGGACTAGCTCCGACACCGGGGAGCTGTTTTTT. Supplemented by reference TRBV5-4 and TRBJ2-2, the full variable domain reads ETGVTQSPTHLIKTRGQQVTLRCSSQSGHNTVSWYQQALGQGPQFIFQYYREEENGRGNFPPRFSGLQFPNYSSELNVNALELDDSALYLCASSYRTSSDTGELFFGEGSRLTVL.

The V gene is TRBV2, the J gene TRBJ1-5; 7 positions match TRBD1. From germline, CDR1 is SNHLY and CDR2 FYNNEI. CDR3 length: 17 residues. Unmatched junction bases numbered 11, after V lost 2 bases and J lost 4 bases. The chain's CDR3 is CASSERQGRLSNQPQHF. In nucleotides, the CDR3 is TGTGCCAGCAGTGAAAGACAGGGAAGGTTATCGAATCAGCCCCAGCATTTT.

The chain has TRBV5-1 and TRBJ2-3; a weak D match, TRBD2 (5 bases). This CDR3 spans 16 amino acids. V lost 0 bases and J lost 4, with 15 bases in between. CDR1 and CDR2 from the germline V gene are SGHRS and YFSETQ. The CDR3 DNA follows: TGCGCCAGCAGCTTGGTACAGCCCGCAGCGGCAGATACGCAGTATTTT. Encoded protein: CASSLVQPAAADTQYF.